These 14 T cell receptor beta chains originate from one sample sequenced in a study of blood T cell repertoires in COVID-19. Assay: immunoSEQ multiplex PCR; the TCRdb copy retains only in-frame clones and omits some. This table has 100,000 to 120,000 clones, more than 70% appearing once. Input material: peripheral blood. Source of these receptors: a woman in her 70s who had recovered from COVID-19.

J is TRBJ2-1 and V is TRBV4-3; 10 bases match TRBD2. The germline gives CDR1 LGHNA, CDR2 YSLEER. The CDR3 extends over 17 amino acids. The J segment lost 7 bases and the V segment lost 1 base, leaving 10 bases of the junction unmatched. The CDR3 DNA is TGCGCCAGCAGCCAAGGATTTAGGACTAGCGGAACTAATGAGCAGTTCTTC. It encodes CASSQGFRTSGTNEQFF.

There are a few counts of this clone. J is TRBJ2-6 and V is TRBV27, with D maybe TRBD1 (5 bases). This CDR3 has 17 residues. V was shortened by 6 bases and J by 0 bases, with 15 bases between the two germline ends. Germline lookup yields CDR1 MNHEY and CDR2 SMNVEV (reference sequence). CDR3 protein: CASSDRSASSGANVLTF. CDR3 bases: TGTGCCAGCAGCGACAGATCGGCCAGCTCTGGGGCCAACGTCCTGACTTTC.

This chain joins TRBV7-9 and TRBJ1-2, with 7 bases identical to TRBD1. J was trimmed by 4 bases and V by 4 bases; bases with no gene match: 3. Germline values: CDR1 SEHNR, CDR2 FQNEAQ (reference sequence). The CDR3 has 13 amino acids. CDR3 sequence reads: CASSSQGPYGYTF. The CDR3 bases are TGTGCCAGCAGCTCACAGGGGCCCTATGGCTACACCTTC.

The chain carries TRBV29-1 and TRBJ1-6, with TRBD1 identical over 10 bases. The CDR3 length is 18 residues. Trimming took 3 bases from V and 4 from J; bases not matched to a gene: 12. Germline assignment: CDR1 SQVTM and CDR2 ANQGSEA. CDR3 sequence: CSVDSPRDRGPYNSPLHF. The CDR3 nucleotides read TGCAGCGTTGATTCGCCCCGGGACAGGGGACCATATAATTCACCCCTCCACTTT.

The sample holds a few counts of this clone. The V and J genes are TRBV7-2 and TRBJ1-6; 8 nucleotides align to TRBD1. The germline V gene encodes CDR1 SGHTA and CDR2 FQGNSA. CDR3 length: 13 amino acids. V dropped 4 bases and J dropped 13; count of bases not matched to a gene: 6. The DNA of the CDR3 is TGTGCCAGCAGCTACGACAGGGGATCCCCCCTCCACTTT. Protein product: CASSYDRGSPLHF.

The chain joins TRBV28 to TRBJ2-7; TRBD1 might be the D (5 bases). The V end was cut by 6 bases, the J end by 4 bases, with 10 bases between. This CDR3 has 12 amino acids. The V gene's germline CDR1 is MDHEN and CDR2 SYDVKM. CDR3 in amino acids: CASSRVGYEQYF. As DNA, the CDR3 is TGTGCCAGCAGCAGGGTCGGGTACGAGCAGTACTTC.

This clone has a single count. V usage is TRBV28 and J usage is TRBJ2-7, with D maybe TRBD2 (5 bases). The germline CDR1 and CDR2 sequences are MDHEN and SYDVKM. V lost 3 bases, J lost 6 bases, and 15 bases lay in between. The CDR3 has 14 residues. CDR3 sequence (DNA): TGTGCCAGCAGTTTTCGACTACTACCTTTCGAGCAGTACTTC. Its protein product is CASSFRLLPFEQYF.

This clone has a single count. The chain has TRBV15 and TRBJ2-5, with 12 positions matching TRBD2. CDR1 is LNHNV, CDR2 YYDKDF, per germline (reference sequence). The length of the CDR3 is 15 residues. Trimming removed 5 bases from V and 4 bases from J; junction bases left unmatched: 5. CDR3 bases: TGTGCCACCAGCCGACTAGCGGGGGCTGGAGAGACCCAGTACTTC. This encodes CATSRLAGAGETQYF.

This chain links TRBV11-3 with TRBJ2-3; 8 nucleotides agree with TRBD2. The CDR3 spans 14 residues. Trimming removed 5 bases from V and 4 bases from J; junction bases left unmatched: 5. Per germline, CDR1 SGHNT and CDR2 YENEEA. The CDR3 sequence is CASSPGGASDTQYF. CDR3 nucleotides: TGTGCCAGCAGCCCCGGGGGGGCCTCAGATACGCAGTATTTT.

The chain has TRBV5-6 and TRBJ1-5; D gene uncertain. Trimming shortened V by 3 bases and J by 2 bases, and 9 bases separated the two germline ends. This CDR3 is built from 14 residues. Germline V CDR1 and CDR2: SGHDT, YYEEEE. The CDR3 spells CASSYRSGNQPQHF. Written as DNA, the CDR3 is TGTGCCAGCAGCTACCGAAGCGGCAATCAGCCCCAGCATTTT.

The chain links TRBV5-1 to TRBJ2-5, with 14 nucleotides matching TRBD2. The CDR3 is made up of 16 amino acids. Losses at the gene ends were 0 bases for V and 4 bases for J; bases not matched to a gene: 2. Germline V gene sequence: CDR1 SGHRS, CDR2 YFSETQ. The CDR3 DNA reads as TGCGCCAGCAGCTTGGGACTAGCGGGAGGGATAGAGACCCAGTACTTC. Its protein is CASSLGLAGGIETQYF. Drawing the rest from reference TRBV5-1 and TRBJ2-5, the complete variable domain is KAGVTQTPRYLIKTRGQQVTLSCSPISGHRSVSWYQQTPGQGLQFLFEYFSETQRNKGNFPGRFSGRQFSNSRSEMNVSTLELGDSALYLCASSLGLAGGIETQYFGPGTRLLVL.

V is TRBV7-3 and J is TRBJ1-5; D remains ambiguous. The CDR3 sequence is 15 residues long. The V end lost 11 bases, the J end lost 0 bases, and 17 bases lay between the germline ends. The germline V gene has CDR1 SGHTA and CDR2 FQGTGA. The CDR3 DNA reads TGTGCCGCCATCCTCCTCGCTAATAGCAATCAGCCCCAGCATTTT. Translation: CAAILLANSNQPQHF.

This chain links TRBV3-1 (or the pseudogene TRBV3-2) with TRBJ1-2; a weak D match, TRBD1 (5 bases). V was pared by 0 bases and J by 7 bases, with 18 bases between. This CDR3 region has 16 residues. In germline, CDR1 is LGHDT, CDR2 YNNKEL (reference sequence). CDR3 residues: CASSQESRQGPLGYTF. CDR3 coding DNA: TGTGCCAGCAGCCAAGAAAGTAGGCAGGGCCCACTTGGCTACACCTTC.

The chain carries TRBV7-2 and TRBJ1-3; possible D gene TRBD1, 5 bases. The V and J ends lost 3 bases and 0 bases respectively, with 9 bases between them. The germline V gene encodes CDR1 SGHTA and CDR2 FQGNSA. This CDR3 has 15 residues. The CDR3 reads CASSFTDSSGNTIYF. CDR3 nucleotide sequence: TGTGCCAGCAGCTTTACCGACAGCTCTGGAAACACCATATATTTT.